Below are 28 T cell receptor beta chains sequenced from a single sample in a study of CD8 T cells in Susac syndrome. After extraction with the RNeasy kit, about 0.45 to 1 ug of the RNA was reverse transcribed using random hexamers. One entry per CDR3 protein results from TCRdb running MiXCR on the immunoSEQ multiplex PCR reads. The repertoire consists of 150,000 or so distinct CDR3 sequences, with 85% to 95% occurring once and the leading ten covering roughly 0.13%. The sequencing input was CD4+ T cells from PBMCs. These receptors were obtained from a human donor in good health.

The chain carries TRBV4-1 and TRBJ1-3; no firm D call. The CDR3 extends over 17 amino acids. The germline V gene encodes CDR1 MGHRA and CDR2 YSYEKL. V lost 4 bases and J lost 0, with 16 bases in between. CDR3: CASSPRIPVSSGNTIYF. The CDR3 DNA reads TGCGCCAGCAGCCCTAGAATTCCCGTAAGCTCTGGAAACACCATATATTTT.

This sequence joins TRBV9 and TRBJ2-1, with D possibly TRBD2 on 5 matching bases. This CDR3 has 15 residues. The germline V and J ends were trimmed by 0 bases and 6 bases, with 13 bases remaining between them. From germline, CDR1 is SGDLS and CDR2 YYNGEE. CDR3 nucleotide sequence: TGTGCCAGCAGCGTAGGGGCTAGCTCAGTCAATGAGCAGTTCTTC. The encoded protein is CASSVGASSVNEQFF.

This clonotype was observed once. A read error may produce the germline difference seen at one junction end. V and J are TRBV11-2 and TRBJ1-6, with D unresolved. Germline lookup yields CDR1 SGHAT and CDR2 FQNNGV. The CDR3 is 13 amino acids. As DNA, the CDR3 is TGTGCCAGCAGCCTTTACGAGAATTCACCCCCCCACTTT. Protein: CASSLYENSPPHF.

V is TRBV2 and J is TRBJ2-3, with 7 bases that match TRBD1. The CDR3 consists of 15 residues. Trimming at V came to 8 bases and at J to 7 bases, leaving 15 bases not matched to a gene. Looked up from germline, CDR1 is SNHLY and CDR2 is FYNNEI. The CDR3 loop is CASLGQASLSNTQYF. DNA of the CDR3: TGTGCCAGCTTAGGACAGGCCTCCCTCAGTAATACGCAGTATTTT.

V usage is TRBV27 and J usage is TRBJ1-5; TRBD1 aligns across 8 bases. CDR3 length: 17 amino acids. Germline V CDR1 and CDR2: MNHEY, SMNVEV (reference sequence). Trimming cost V 4 bases and J 3 bases; bases outside gene matches: 11. The CDR3 DNA reads as TGTGCCAGCAGTTCTTCCGGGACAGGAGGGAACAATCAGCCCCAGCATTTT. Translating it yields CASSSSGTGGNNQPQHF.

This clonotype was detected a few times. V and J are TRBV29-1 and TRBJ1-2; D unclear. Trimming pared 5 bases from V and 8 bases from J, leaving 15 bases between. Germline-derived CDR1 and CDR2 are SQVTM and ANQGSEA. The CDR3 runs to 12 residues. The CDR3 here is CSVTGSKEGYTF. Written as DNA, the CDR3 is TGCAGCGTTACCGGGTCTAAGGAAGGCTACACCTTC.

The V gene is TRBV4-1, the J gene TRBJ2-5, with TRBD1 identical over 11 bases. CDR1 and CDR2 (germline): MGHRA, YSYEKL. This CDR3 region has 18 residues. The V and J ends lost 0 bases and 3 bases, in that order; junction bases with no gene match: 9. This CDR3 is CASSQDVLRTGGEETQYF. CDR3 DNA sequence: TGCGCCAGCAGCCAAGATGTATTACGGACAGGGGGCGAAGAGACCCAGTACTTC.

J is TRBJ2-2 and V is TRBV6-5, with D possibly TRBD2 on 5 matching bases. V lost 2 bases, J lost 4 bases, and 11 bases lay in between. The CDR3 loop spans 15 amino acids. Germline V gene sequence: CDR1 MNHEY, CDR2 SVGAGI. The CDR3 DNA reads as TGTGCCAGCAGTTACGGGATGGCGGGCACCGGGGAGCTGTTTTTT. Its translation is CASSYGMAGTGELFF.

The J gene is TRBJ2-6, the V gene TRBV19; 7 bases line up with TRBD1. The CDR3 is made up of 17 amino acids. Germline V lookup: CDR1 LNHDA, CDR2 SQIVND (reference sequence). J lost 0 bases, V lost 1 base, and 3 bases had no gene match. The CDR3 bases are TGTGCCAGTAGTATAGGGACAGGTTACTCTGGGGCCAACGTCCTGACTTTC. Protein sequence: CASSIGTGYSGANVLTF.

This clonotype has just one count. The CDR3 region is CASTPMGRDDEQYF. The DNA of the CDR3 is TGTGCCAGCACCCCAATGGGCAGGGATGACGAGCAGTACTTC. V usage is TRBV12-3 or TRBV12-4 and J usage is TRBJ2-7; D is perhaps TRBD1 (5 bases). CDR3 length: 14 amino acids. The V end lost 7 bases, the J end lost 5 bases, and 18 bases lay between the germline ends.

V is TRBV3-1 and J is TRBJ1-5; D gene ambiguous. Germline assignment: CDR1 LGHDT and CDR2 YNNKEL (reference sequence). Trimming shortened V by 4 bases and J by 5 bases, and 15 bases separated the two germline ends. The CDR3 sequence is 15 residues long. The CDR3, as DNA: TGTGCCAGCAGCCTTCGATGGGGAGCCCATCAGCCCCAGCATTTT. Protein sequence: CASSLRWGAHQPQHF.

The rearrangement joins TRBV20-1 to TRBJ2-1; TRBD2 matches 9 bases. The CDR3 covers 18 residues. Unmatched junction bases numbered 15, after V lost 0 bases and J lost 6 bases. The germline gives CDR1 DFQATT, CDR2 SNEGSKA (reference sequence). The DNA of the CDR3 is TGCAGTGCTAGAGATCGAGTTGGGCGGGGGGGTTATACCAATGAGCAGTTCTTC. It specifies CSARDRVGRGGYTNEQFF.

This chain uses TRBV9 with TRBJ2-2; 10 bases fit TRBD2. This CDR3 contains 17 residues. Germline lookup yields CDR1 SGDLS and CDR2 YYNGEE. The V gene end was trimmed by 2 bases and the J gene end by 5 bases; junction bases not matched to a gene: 9. Written as DNA, the CDR3 is TGTGCCAGCAGCGTTTCCTTAGCGGGGGGCGGGACCGGGGAGCTGTTTTTT. As protein: CASSVSLAGGGTGELFF.

The CDR3 here is CASRRGPTETDQPQHF. The DNA of the CDR3 is TGTGCCAGCAGACGAGGACCGACAGAAACGGATCAGCCCCAGCATTTT. The V and J genes are TRBV4-2 and TRBJ1-5, with D possibly matching TRBD1 (5 bases). Per the germline V gene, CDR1 is LGHNA and CDR2 is YNFKEQ. The CDR3 contains 16 residues. Trimming took 6 bases from V and 5 from J, leaving 20 bases between them.

The rearrangement joins TRBV6-5 to TRBJ1-2; D remains unclear. V gave up 6 bases and J gave up 4 bases, with 12 bases separating them. The CDR3 covers 13 residues. Germline V lookup: CDR1 MNHEY, CDR2 SVGAGI. The CDR3 DNA follows: TGTGCCAGCAGCCCCTCTGGCGGCTATGGCTACACCTTC. Protein: CASSPSGGYGYTF.

The chain couples TRBV19 to TRBJ1-5, with TRBD1 matching over 8 bases. With 3 bases clipped from V and 2 bases from J, the junction kept 6 bases outside the gene matches. There are 16 residues in the CDR3. CDR1 LNHDA and CDR2 SQIVND come from the germline V gene (reference sequence). CDR3 region: CASSIYQGAGNQPQHF. The CDR3 DNA reads TGTGCCAGTAGTATCTACCAGGGGGCTGGCAATCAGCCCCAGCATTTT.

The J gene is TRBJ1-4, the V gene TRBV20-1; TRBD1 matches 7 bases. The length of the CDR3 is 13 residues. Germline lookup yields CDR1 DFQATT and CDR2 SNEGSKA (reference sequence). V shed 1 base, J shed 8 bases, and the junction held 4 bases outside the gene matches. The CDR3 bases are TGCAGTGCTAGAGGACAGGGTGGGGAAAAACTGTTTTTT. Translation: CSARGQGGEKLFF.

The chain has TRBV5-1 and TRBJ2-1; D is possibly TRBD2 (5 bases). Per the germline V gene, CDR1 is SGHRS and CDR2 is YFSETQ. CDR3 length: 14 residues. The V and J ends lost 5 bases and 8 bases respectively, with 17 bases between them. Here the CDR3 reads CASRGSDLGYEQFF. CDR3 nucleotides: TGCGCCAGCAGAGGGAGCGATTTGGGGTATGAGCAGTTCTTC.

V usage is TRBV5-1 and J usage is TRBJ1-2, with D unresolved. The CDR3 totals 14 residues. Trimming removed 0 bases from V and 0 bases from J, with 6 bases in between. The germline V gene has CDR1 SGHRS and CDR2 YFSETQ. For the CDR3, the DNA is TGCGCCAGCAGCTTGGAGTCTCCTAACTATGGCTACACCTTC. Translating it yields CASSLESPNYGYTF. Supplemented by reference TRBV5-1 and TRBJ1-2, the full variable domain reads KAGVTQTPRYLIKTRGQQVTLSCSPISGHRSVSWYQQTPGQGLQFLFEYFSETQRNKGNFPGRFSGRQFSNSRSEMNVSTLELGDSALYLCASSLESPNYGYTFGSGTRLTVV.

This sequence joins TRBV27 and TRBJ2-4, with TRBD2 matching over 12 bases. The CDR3 runs to 13 residues. Germline V gene data show CDR1 as MNHEY and CDR2 as SMNVEV (reference sequence). The J segment lost 8 bases and the V segment lost 6 bases, leaving 2 bases of the junction unmatched. CDR3 DNA sequence: TGTGCCAGCAGGCTAGCGGGGGGGGACATTCAGTACTTC. The encoded protein is CASRLAGGDIQYF.

This clonotype was seen a few times. This sequence joins TRBV7-9 and TRBJ2-7; the D is unclear. CDR1 is SEHNR, CDR2 FQNEAQ, per germline (reference sequence). Trimming pared 2 bases from V and 4 bases from J, leaving 9 bases between. The CDR3 extends over 13 amino acids. For the CDR3, the DNA is TGTGCCAGCAGCTTATTGATGGGGTACGAGCAGTACTTC. This sequence encodes CASSLLMGYEQYF. The entire variable domain, with the rest obtained from reference TRBV7-9 and TRBJ2-7, is as follows: DTGVSQNPRHKITKRGQNVTFRCDPISEHNRLYWYRQTLGQGPEFLTYFQNEAQLEKSRLLSDRFSAERPKGSFSTLEIQRTEQGDSAMYLCASSLLMGYEQYFGPGTRLTVT.

The V and J genes are TRBV12-3 or TRBV12-4 and TRBJ1-2; D unclear. V shed 5 bases and J shed 4 bases, with 11 bases lying between them. CDR3 size: 13 residues. CDR3 coding DNA: TGTGCCAGCAGTCCCCAGGTTAGCTATGGCTACACCTTC. Protein product: CASSPQVSYGYTF.

The rearrangement joins TRBV5-4 to TRBJ2-2, with D possibly matching TRBD1 (5 bases). CDR3 length: 16 amino acids. Per germline, CDR1 SGHNT and CDR2 YYREEE (reference sequence). The V end was cut by 0 bases, the J end by 3 bases, with 12 bases between. Here the CDR3 reads CASSLAPGSDTGELFF. The CDR3 DNA reads TGTGCCAGCAGCTTGGCCCCAGGGTCGGACACCGGGGAGCTGTTTTTT.

The chain combines TRBV4-1 with TRBJ2-5, with TRBD2 identical over 13 bases. CDR1 and CDR2 from the germline V gene are MGHRA and YSYEKL. Trimming removed 1 base from V and 5 bases from J; junction bases left unmatched: 7. The CDR3 is 17 residues long. The CDR3 is CASSQAWATSGGETQYF. The CDR3 DNA reads as TGCGCCAGCAGCCAAGCATGGGCGACTAGCGGGGGGGAGACCCAGTACTTC.

The genes are TRBV5-1 and TRBJ2-2; D perhaps matches TRBD2 (6 bases). The V gene's germline CDR1 is SGHRS and CDR2 YFSETQ. The CDR3 runs to 15 residues. V lost 2 bases to trimming and J lost 8 bases, with 16 bases between them. CDR3 DNA sequence: TGCGCCAGCAGCTTACCTAGCGTGTCCCGAGGGGAGCTGTTTTTT. Translating gives CASSLPSVSRGELFF.

The chain is built from TRBV7-9 and TRBJ2-7; the match to TRBD1 covers 8 bases. Germline V gives CDR1 SEHNR, CDR2 FQNEAQ (reference sequence). The CDR3 length is 15 residues. V lost 6 bases to trimming and J lost 0 bases; unmatched junction nucleotides: 7. The CDR3: CASSLDRALSYEQYF. The CDR3 coding sequence is TGTGCCAGCAGTTTGGACAGGGCTCTCTCCTACGAGCAGTACTTC.

This sequence joins TRBV4-1 and TRBJ2-2; TRBD1 agrees at 10 bases. Trimming took 0 bases from V and 6 from J; bases not matched to a gene: 4. CDR3 size: 16 residues. In germline, CDR1 is MGHRA, CDR2 YSYEKL. The CDR3 reads CASSQEDRGLSGELFF. The CDR3 bases are TGCGCCAGCAGCCAAGAGGACAGGGGGTTGTCCGGGGAGCTGTTTTTT.

The chain joins TRBV30 to TRBJ2-1, with a tentative D call TRBD1 (6 bases). The germline CDR1 and CDR2 sequences are GTSNPN and SVGIG (reference sequence). V shed 5 bases and J shed 7 bases, with 15 bases lying between them. This CDR3 has 13 amino acids. The CDR3 protein is CAWSGQALNEQFF. In DNA, the CDR3 is TGTGCCTGGTCGGGACAAGCCTTGAATGAGCAGTTCTTC. Full variable domain (remainder filled in from reference TRBV30 and TRBJ2-1): SQTIHQWPATLVQPVGSPLSLECTVEGTSNPNLYWYRQAAGRGLQLLFYSVGIGQISSEVPQNLSASRPQDRQFILSSKKLLLSDSGFYLCAWSGQALNEQFFGPGTRLTVL.